The next 27 T cell receptor beta chains were all read from a single sample in a study of shared clonotypes between healthy human individuals. Naive CD8 cells lacked CD45RO, underwent positive selection for CCR7 and left out terminally differentiated effector memory CD45RA+ cells. Produced via immunoSEQ multiplex PCR; TCRdb's table is partial and in-frame only. The sample comprises some 2.1 million clones, 85% to 95% of which are singletons, and about 1.1% rests with the top ten. Source material: naive CD8+ T cells sorted from blood. The receptors derive from a man younger than 35 in good health.

This chain uses TRBV7-6 with TRBJ2-7, with D maybe TRBD1 (6 bases). Germline loops: CDR1 SGHVS, CDR2 FNYEAQ. Trimming removed 4 bases from V and 7 bases from J, with 11 bases in between. CDR3 size: 12 residues. The CDR3 DNA sequence: TGTGCCAGCAGCTCCGGGACACGGGAGCAGTACTTC. Amino acids: CASSSGTREQYF.

The chain uses TRBV6-5 and TRBJ2-3; weak D call: TRBD1 (6 bases). CDR3 length equals 15 residues. Trimming pared 6 bases from V and 0 bases from J, leaving 13 bases between. Germline V lookup: CDR1 MNHEY, CDR2 SVGAGI. CDR3 loop: CASRTGQLSTDTQYF. The DNA for the CDR3 is TGTGCCAGCAGGACGGGACAATTGAGCACAGATACGCAGTATTTT.

In this sample, this clone turned up once. One end of the junction varies from germline; a read error may be responsible. This chain links TRBV19 with TRBJ2-7; no firm D call. The CDR3 runs 13 residues. Germline CDR1 reads LNHDA; CDR2 reads SQIVND (reference sequence). The CDR3 DNA reads TGTGCCAGCAGTAAGAGATTCTTCCACGAGCAGTACTTC. It specifies CASSKRFFHEQYF.

The chain links TRBV27 to TRBJ2-3, with D maybe TRBD1 (6 bases). The CDR3 has 17 amino acids. The germline V and J ends were trimmed by 4 bases and 6 bases, with 23 bases remaining between them. Germline V gene sequence: CDR1 MNHEY, CDR2 SMNVEV (reference sequence). Written as DNA, the CDR3 is TGTGCCAGCAGTTCCGTCCAGGGGTGGGGGAGACTTGATACGCAGTATTTT. It yields the protein CASSSVQGWGRLDTQYF.

This clone has only one observation. V usage is TRBV5-1 and J usage is TRBJ2-2, with D tentatively TRBD1 or TRBD2 (5 bases each). V lost 0 bases, J lost 7 bases, and 10 bases lay in between. CDR1 and CDR2 from the germline V gene are SGHRS and YFSETQ. The CDR3 has 14 residues. DNA for the CDR3: TGCGCCAGCAGCTTGGTAGGGACGAACGGGGAGCTGTTTTTT. It translates to CASSLVGTNGELFF.

As DNA, the CDR3 is TGTGCCAGCTCACCATACCCCACCGGGGAGCTGTTTTTT. It translates to CASSPYPTGELFF. The chain joins TRBV18 to TRBJ2-2; no firm D call. V was shortened by 2 bases and J by 4 bases, with 5 bases between the two germline ends. The CDR3 has 13 amino acids. Germline lookup yields CDR1 KGHSH and CDR2 LQKENI.

The chain combines TRBV4-1 with TRBJ1-2; no reliable D call. CDR1 and CDR2 (germline): MGHRA, YSYEKL. CDR3 size: 15 residues. V lost 3 bases, J lost 7 bases, and 18 bases lay in between. The CDR3 spells CASSHDPGLRGGYTF. The CDR3, as DNA: TGCGCCAGCAGCCATGACCCAGGACTAAGAGGTGGCTACACCTTC.

J is TRBJ2-2 and V is TRBV11-3; possibly TRBD1 for D (6 bases). Germline-derived CDR1 and CDR2 are SGHNT and YENEEA. Between the trimmed V and J ends, which lost 4 bases and 4 bases, there was a span of 10 bases. The CDR3 loop spans 14 amino acids. CDR3 loop: CASSSGHLTGELFF. The CDR3 coding sequence is TGTGCCAGCAGCTCGGGACACCTCACCGGGGAGCTGTTTTTT.

V usage is TRBV7-6 and J usage is TRBJ2-1, with 12 bases lining up with TRBD2. Per germline, CDR1 SGHVS and CDR2 FNYEAQ. CDR3 length: 14 amino acids. Germline trimming cut 4 bases from V and 10 bases from J; bases unmatched to any gene: 5. CDR3 in DNA: TGTGCCAGCAGCTCTAGCGGGGGGGCTTGGGAGCAGTTCTTC. Translated, it gives CASSSSGGAWEQFF. Full variable domain (rest looked up from reference TRBV7-6 and TRBJ2-1): GAGVSQSPRYKVTKRGQDVALRCDPISGHVSLYWYRQALGQGPEFLTYFNYEAQQDKSGLPNDRFSAERPEGSISTLTIQRTEQRDSAMYRCASSSSGGAWEQFFGPGTRLTVL.

To note about this clone: At the DNA level, this CDR3 is encoded by other sequences in the same sample as well. The rearrangement uses TRBV9 and TRBJ2-3; D possibly corresponds to TRBD2 (5 bases). In germline, CDR1 is SGDLS, CDR2 YYNGEE. There are 13 residues in the CDR3. V was shortened by 0 bases and J by 6 bases, with 8 bases between the two germline ends. The DNA of the CDR3 is TGTGCCAGCAGCGTAGAAGGCGGGGATACGCAGTATTTT. Its protein product is CASSVEGGDTQYF.

J is TRBJ2-7 and V is TRBV4-1; 7 bases match TRBD1. Looked up from germline, CDR1 is MGHRA and CDR2 is YSYEKL. The CDR3 is made up of 16 amino acids. Trimming removed 1 base from V and 4 bases from J; junction bases left unmatched: 10. CDR3: CASSQVATGERYEQYF. CDR3 DNA: TGCGCCAGCAGCCAAGTCGCAACAGGGGAAAGATACGAGCAGTACTTC.

The J gene is TRBJ2-7, the V gene TRBV16; D ambiguous. Trimming removed 0 bases at V and 4 bases at J, with 7 bases between. The CDR3 runs to 13 residues. CDR1 is KGHSY and CDR2 is FQNENV in the germline V gene. CDR3 residues: CASSQSDPYEQYF. CDR3 coding DNA: TGTGCCAGCAGCCAATCGGACCCGTACGAGCAGTACTTC.

To note about this clone: Distinct nucleotide sequences in the sample also encode this CDR3. V and J are TRBV7-9 and TRBJ2-7; TRBD2 might be the D (6 bases). The germline CDR1 and CDR2 sequences are SEHNR and FQNEAQ (reference sequence). CDR3 length: 13 amino acids. With 6 bases removed from V and 3 bases from J, the gap between germline ends came to 12 bases. The CDR3, as DNA: TGTGCCAGCAGTTCTCCCGGGAGCTACGAGCAGTACTTC. It specifies CASSSPGSYEQYF.

This chain links TRBV2 with TRBJ1-1; D unresolved. The CDR3 covers 11 residues. V was cut by 6 bases and J by 1 base, with 3 bases left in between. Germline values: CDR1 SNHLY, CDR2 FYNNEI. CDR3 coding DNA: TGTGCCAGCAGCCAGAACACTGAAGCTTTCTTT. Translation: CASSQNTEAFF.

V usage is TRBV9 and J usage is TRBJ1-2; no clear D gene. The germline CDR1 and CDR2 sequences are SGDLS and YYNGEE. This CDR3 is 13 amino acids long. V was cut by 0 bases and J by 8 bases, with 11 bases left in between. CDR3 sequence reads: CASSVGSMSGYTF. The CDR3, as DNA: TGTGCCAGCAGCGTAGGCAGTATGAGCGGCTACACCTTC.

The chain carries TRBV7-9 and TRBJ2-5; 7 bases agree with TRBD1. The CDR3 extends over 15 amino acids. Germline V CDR1 and CDR2: SEHNR, FQNEAQ (reference sequence). V was clipped by 5 bases and J by 2 bases; unmatched bases: 8. In nucleotides, the CDR3 is TGTGCCAGCAGCCTACCCCGACAGGGACAAGAGACCCAGTACTTC. Its translation is CASSLPRQGQETQYF.

The rearrangement links TRBV2 to TRBJ1-1, with D unclear. Per the germline V gene, CDR1 is SNHLY and CDR2 is FYNNEI. Trimming stripped 1 base from V and 4 bases from J, with 10 bases between. The CDR3 consists of 14 residues. The CDR3 here is CASSEGASVTEAFF. The CDR3 DNA is TGTGCCAGCAGTGAAGGAGCATCGGTCACTGAAGCTTTCTTT.

The chain carries TRBV5-1 and TRBJ2-6, with D possibly being TRBD2 (7 bases). Trimming removed 4 bases from V and 0 bases from J, with 20 bases in between. The V gene's germline CDR1 is SGHRS and CDR2 YFSETQ. The CDR3 loop spans 19 amino acids. The CDR3 region is CASSPRGTNDISGANVLTF. As DNA, the CDR3 is TGCGCCAGCAGCCCGAGGGGGACTAACGACATCTCTGGGGCCAACGTCCTGACTTTC.

The chain carries TRBV9 and TRBJ2-5, with D possibly matching TRBD2 (7 bases). CDR1 SGDLS and CDR2 YYNGEE come from the germline V gene. The length of the CDR3 is 13 residues. The CDR3 sequence is CASGGGSRETQYF. The CDR3 region has the DNA TGTGCTTCCGGGGGCGGGAGTCGGGAGACCCAGTACTTC. Together with reference TRBV9 and TRBJ2-5, the CDR3 gives the full variable domain: DSGVTQTPKHLITATGQRVTLRCSPRSGDLSVYWYQQSLDQGLQFLIQYYNGEERAKGNILERFSAQQFPDLHSELNLSSLELGDSALYFCASGGGSRETQYFGPGTRLLVL.

The gene calls are TRBV6-6 and TRBJ1-1; D gene uncertain. Germline V CDR1 and CDR2: MNHNY, SVGAGI (reference sequence). This CDR3 spans 13 amino acids. The ends were cut back, 8 bases at V and 0 bases at J, with 10 bases in the middle. The CDR3 reads CASGSTLNTEAFF. The CDR3 bases are TGTGCCAGCGGGTCCACCCTGAACACTGAAGCTTTCTTT.

The chain uses TRBV6-5 and TRBJ2-7; D perhaps matches TRBD2 (6 bases). Germline CDR1 and CDR2: MNHEY and SVGAGI. The CDR3 covers 14 residues. V was shortened by 4 bases and J by 2 bases, with 12 bases between the two germline ends. For the CDR3, the DNA is TGTGCCAGCAGTTGGGGGACTGAGCCCTACGAGCAGTACTTC. Protein product: CASSWGTEPYEQYF.

The chain is built from TRBV30 and TRBJ2-7, with TRBD2 identical over 9 bases. Germline V gene data show CDR1 as GTSNPN and CDR2 as SVGIG (reference sequence). This CDR3 contains 14 residues. The V and J ends lost 5 bases and 2 bases, in that order; junction bases with no gene match: 7. The CDR3 DNA is TGTGCCTGGGAGGGTCGCGGGGGGGCCTACGAGCAGTACTTC. This codes for CAWEGRGGAYEQYF.

The chain combines TRBV10-3 with TRBJ1-5; tentatively, D is TRBD1 (5 bases). The V end lost 5 bases, the J end lost 1 base, and 15 bases lay between the germline ends. CDR3 length: 16 residues. The germline gives CDR1 ENHRY, CDR2 SYGVKD. CDR3 sequence: CAISPFDRDSNQPQHF. The CDR3 bases are TGTGCCATCAGTCCATTTGACCGGGACAGCAATCAGCCCCAGCATTTT.

The chain carries TRBV27 and TRBJ1-2; D may be TRBD1 (6 bases). V lost 2 bases, J lost 6 bases, and 7 bases lay in between. CDR3 length: 12 residues. CDR1 MNHEY and CDR2 SMNVEV come from the germline V gene (reference sequence). The CDR3 DNA reads as TGTGCCAGCAGTTTACGGGGGCATGGCTACACCTTC. It codes for CASSLRGHGYTF.

The V gene is TRBV28, the J gene TRBJ2-1, with D possibly being TRBD1 or TRBD2 (6 bases each). V was shortened by 6 bases and J by 1 base, with 10 bases between the two germline ends. The CDR3 totals 14 residues. CDR1 is MDHEN, CDR2 SYDVKM, per germline. CDR3 DNA: TGTGCCAGCAGGGGGGGCCCTTCCTACAATGAGCAGTTCTTC. It encodes CASRGGPSYNEQFF.

With respect to this clone: At one of its ends the junction is not consistent with the germline gene, which may arise from a read error. V gene TRBV7-9 combines with J gene TRBJ1-1; D might be TRBD1 (5 bases). The length of the CDR3 is 15 residues. CDR1 SEHNR and CDR2 FQNEAQ come from the germline V gene (reference sequence). CDR3 DNA sequence: TGTGCCAGCAGTTTAGGGGAGGGGACGAACACTGAAGCTTTCTTT. It translates to CASSLGEGTNTEAFF. Full variable domain (missing parts from reference TRBV7-9 and TRBJ1-1): DTGVSQNPRHKITKRGQNVTFRCDPISEHNRLYWYRQTLGQGPEFLTYFQNEAQLEKSRLLSDRFSAERPKGSFSTLEIQRTEQGDSAMYLCASSLGEGTNTEAFFGQGTRLTVV.

The chain uses TRBV7-9 and TRBJ2-3, with 8 bases aligning to TRBD1. V lost 5 bases and J lost 0; bases outside the gene matches: 13. Germline CDR1 and CDR2: SEHNR and FQNEAQ (reference sequence). The CDR3 is 18 amino acids. The CDR3 here is CASSHAMKDRVSTDTQYF. CDR3 DNA: TGTGCCAGCAGCCATGCCATGAAGGACAGGGTGAGCACAGATACGCAGTATTTT.